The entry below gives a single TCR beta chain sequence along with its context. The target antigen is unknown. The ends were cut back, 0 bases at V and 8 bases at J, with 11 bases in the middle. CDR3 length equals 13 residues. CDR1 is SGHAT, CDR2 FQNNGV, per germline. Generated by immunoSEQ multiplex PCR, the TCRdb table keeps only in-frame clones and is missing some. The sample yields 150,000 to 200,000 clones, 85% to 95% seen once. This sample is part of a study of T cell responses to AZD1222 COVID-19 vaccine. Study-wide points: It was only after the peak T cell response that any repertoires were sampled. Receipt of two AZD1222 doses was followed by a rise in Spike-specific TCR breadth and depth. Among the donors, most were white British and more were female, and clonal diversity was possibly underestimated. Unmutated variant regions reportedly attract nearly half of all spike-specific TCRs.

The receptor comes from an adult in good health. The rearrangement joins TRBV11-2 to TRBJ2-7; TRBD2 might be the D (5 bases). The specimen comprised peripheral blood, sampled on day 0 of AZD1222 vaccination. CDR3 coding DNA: TGTGCCAGCAGCTTAGATATCGGGGATCAGCAGTACTTC. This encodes CASSLDIGDQQYF.